These 6 T cell receptor beta chains came from one sample sequenced in a study of T cell repertoires in cytomegalovirus infection. TCRdb redid the calling of the reads with MiXCR, one entry per CDR3 protein. The data hold 750,000 to 950,000 distinct CDR3 sequences, with 25% to 30% observed a single time. Which antigens these TCRs recognize remains unknown. The sample was cultured CD8+ T cells from PBMCs, taken from culture after CMV antigen stimulation. These receptors were collected from a human donor in good health (CMV status not recorded). Some clones in this sample may be carry-over from other donors' samples.

The V call is TRBV19, the J call TRBJ1-5; no reliable D call. CDR1 LNHDA and CDR2 SQIVND come from the germline V gene (reference sequence). CDR3 length equals 12 residues. Trimming left V 10 bases short and J 6 bases short, with 13 bases between. The CDR3 nucleotides read TGTGCCACTCCCCAGGTGGGTCAGCCCCAGCATTTT. As protein: CATPQVGQPQHF. Based on the CDR3 plus reference TRBV19 and TRBJ1-5, the full variable domain is DGGITQSPKYLFRKEGQNVTLSCEQNLNHDAMYWYRQDPGQGLRLIYYSQIVNDFQKGDIAEGYSVSREKKESFPLTVTSAQKNPTAFYLCATPQVGQPQHFGDGTRLSIL.

J is TRBJ1-5 and V is TRBV27; D uncertain. The CDR3 contains 15 residues. V shed 6 bases and J shed 0 bases, with 12 bases lying between them. From germline, CDR1 is MNHEY and CDR2 SMNVEV (reference sequence). The CDR3 DNA is TGTGCCAGCAGCCCTATCAAAGATAGCAATCAGCCCCAGCATTTT. Amino acids: CASSPIKDSNQPQHF.

On this clonotype: A junction boundary mismatches the germline segment, possibly from a read error. This chain joins TRBV7-7 and TRBJ2-3; D is undetermined. Germline CDR1 reads SSHAT; CDR2 reads FNYEAQ (reference sequence). The CDR3 loop spans 15 amino acids. The CDR3 loop is CASSQEADIADTQYF. The CDR3 DNA is TGTGCTAGCAGCCAAGAGGCCGACATAGCAGATACGCAGTATTTT.

For the CDR3, the DNA is TGTGCCAGCAGTTTTCTACTCTCCAGTGGGACTGAAGCTTTCTTT. Translation: CASSFLLSSGTEAFF. The rearrangement joins TRBV28 to TRBJ1-1; D is undetermined. Per the germline V gene, CDR1 is MDHEN and CDR2 is SYDVKM. The CDR3 runs 15 residues. V dropped 3 bases and J dropped 5 bases, with 16 bases sitting between them.

The chain links TRBV7-2 to TRBJ2-1; D may be TRBD1 (5 bases). Germline V gene sequence: CDR1 SGHTA, CDR2 FQGNSA. The germline V and J ends were trimmed by 11 bases and 1 base, with 21 bases remaining between them. The CDR3 loop spans 16 amino acids. CDR3 DNA: TGTGCCTGGACATCTGCCTCCTACAGGTCCTACAATGAGCAGTTCTTC. This codes for CAWTSASYRSYNEQFF.

The J gene is TRBJ2-3, the V gene TRBV6-5, with D unresolved. Trimming stripped 6 bases from V and 0 bases from J, with 16 bases between. Germline-derived CDR1 and CDR2 are MNHEY and SVGAGI. The CDR3 consists of 16 residues. The CDR3, as DNA: TGTGCCAGCAGCCTACGGGTTATAGCTAGCACAGATACGCAGTATTTT. Encoded protein: CASSLRVIASTDTQYF.